The source of this TCR beta chain is a study of cytomegalovirus exposure and HLA in healthy donors. Vbeta (60) and Jbeta (13) primers were used in the PCR. The method was immunoSEQ multiplex PCR; TCRdb's version includes in-frame clones alone and lacks a portion of them. Here the sample spans over 150,000 clones, under 70% being singletons. The CDR3 loop spans 14 amino acids. V shed 0 bases and J shed 3 bases, with 8 bases lying between them. Germline V CDR1 and CDR2: WSHSY, SAAADI. The sequence was collected from a woman between 40 and 55 years old in good health and CMV-seropositive. The V and J genes are TRBV10-2 and TRBJ1-2; D possibly corresponds to TRBD1 (5 bases). The specimen was PBMCs. The CDR3 region has the DNA TGCGCCAGCAGTGAGTCGGGGGGAGACTATGGCTACACCTTC. Amino acids: CASSESGGDYGYTF.